This T cell receptor (beta chain) was sequenced for a study of blood T cell repertoires in COVID-19. Study context: Whether acute or convalescent, the COVID-19 samples came from the United States, Italy and Spain. The analysed material was cDNA or gDNA that came from T cells, B-cell-depleted T cells, or PBMCs.

This CDR3 comprises 13 residues. The V gene lost 3 bases and the J gene lost 1 base, with 4 bases spanning the gap. Germline CDR1 and CDR2: SGHVS and FQNEAQ. In the original analysis: Amplification with reference gene primers provided the estimates of nucleated cell counts. The method was immunoSEQ multiplex PCR; TCRdb's version includes in-frame clones alone and lacks a portion of them. V and J calls and clone size are those listed in that table; D and trimming were worked out from the DNA. The table shows 200,000 to 300,000 clones, with approximately 91% occurring only once. This chain links TRBV7-8 with TRBJ1-3; D ambiguous. The sample taken for sequencing was peripheral blood. This TCR was sampled from a woman aged 30 to 39 with acute or convalescent COVID-19. The CDR3 DNA reads as TGTGCCAGCAGCTTGCGTTCTGGAAACACCATATATTTT. This translates into CASSLRSGNTIYF.